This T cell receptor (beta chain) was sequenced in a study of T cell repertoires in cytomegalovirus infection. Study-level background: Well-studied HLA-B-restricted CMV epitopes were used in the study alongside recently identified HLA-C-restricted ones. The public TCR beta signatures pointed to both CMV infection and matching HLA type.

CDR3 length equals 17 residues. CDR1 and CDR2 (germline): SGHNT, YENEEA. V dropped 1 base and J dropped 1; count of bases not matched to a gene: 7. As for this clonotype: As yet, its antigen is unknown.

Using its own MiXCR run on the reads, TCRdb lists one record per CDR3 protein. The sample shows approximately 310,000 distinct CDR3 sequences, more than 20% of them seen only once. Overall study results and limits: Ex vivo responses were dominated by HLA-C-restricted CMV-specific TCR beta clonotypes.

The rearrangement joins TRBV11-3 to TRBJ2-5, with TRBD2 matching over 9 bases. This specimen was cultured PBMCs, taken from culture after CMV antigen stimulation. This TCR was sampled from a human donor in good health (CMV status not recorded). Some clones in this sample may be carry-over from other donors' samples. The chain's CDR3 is CASSLGRTSATQETQYF. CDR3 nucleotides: TGTGCCAGCAGCTTAGGCCGGACTAGCGCAACCCAAGAGACCCAGTACTTC.